This TCR beta chain is drawn from a study of cytomegalovirus exposure and HLA in healthy donors. Unrecorded immune exposures were likely, despite nominal health at sampling. The PCR contained 60 Vbeta and 13 Jbeta primers. Profiled with immunoSEQ multiplex PCR; TCRdb holds only in-frame clones, not every one. Among nearly 200,000 clones listed, around 87% were seen once. Germline V CDR1 and CDR2: MNHEY, SMNVEV (reference sequence). The CDR3 loop spans 18 amino acids. V dropped 4 bases and J dropped 5; count of bases not matched to a gene: 10. This rearrangement joins TRBV27 to TRBJ2-5; 16 nucleotides align to TRBD2. Material: PBMCs. The TCR comes from a man aged 25 to 40 in good health and CMV-seronegative. CDR3 bases: TGTGCCAGCAGTTCGGGTCCGGGACTAGCGGGGGGGAAGGAGACCCAGTACTTC. It codes for CASSSGPGLAGGKETQYF.